A single sample gave rise to the 2 T cell receptor beta chains below, sequenced in a study of T cells in Graves' hyperthyroidism and ophthalmopathy (dated by TCRdb to between 2018 and 2020). Library prep was done by multiplex PCR. Sequencer: Illumina HiSeq 2000. The TCR beta CDR3 regions were amplified from the RNA transcripts. The TCR CDR3 was subjected to a first round of RT-PCR using the HTBI primer set and the Qiagen OneStep RT-PCR kit. Starting from the raw public reads, TCRdb applied fastp trimming at Q25, assembled clones with MiXCR and retained in-frame beta chains. Each CDR3 protein gets just one entry, which takes the most common genes and DNA from the rows behind it. Present in this sample are approximately 630,000 distinct CDR3 sequences, roughly 15% of which were seen just once. The ten largest clones represent around 3.9% of the sample. The sample taken for sequencing was blood. Receptors originate from a woman under 40 with Graves' hyperthyroidism.

This chain connects TRBV3-1 to TRBJ1-3, with D unresolved. The germline CDR1 and CDR2 sequences are LGHDT and YNNKEL (reference sequence). CDR3 length: 15 amino acids. V lost 7 bases and J 0 bases, leaving 13 bases between the germline ends. The chain's CDR3 is CASTQMHVSGNTIYF. The CDR3 coding sequence is TGTGCCAGCACCCAGATGCACGTCTCTGGAAACACCATATATTTT.

This clonotype showed up just a few times. Here the CDR3 DNA reads TGTGCCAGCAGCTTAAGCTCCGGGAACACTGAAGCTTTCTTT. Translation: CASSLSSGNTEAFF. The rearrangement uses TRBV11-2 and TRBJ1-1; D not certain. CDR1 is SGHAT and CDR2 is FQNNGV in the germline V gene. Trimming cost V 2 bases and J 1 base, with 8 bases left between them. This CDR3 spans 14 amino acids.